This entry features one T cell receptor (beta chain) sequence. Its antigen target is currently unknown. This sample was taken from a study of T cells expressing NK-cell markers (dated by TCRdb to 2020 to 2022). Regarding the complete study: In sorted CD3+CD56+NKG2C+, CD3+CD56+NKG2C- and CD3+CD56-NKG2C+ T-cell subsets from roughly 8 donors, TCR beta-chain repertoires were profiled. Among the eight sequenced donors, only one was HCMV-seronegative, while the other seven were HCMV-seropositive. Randomly selected healthy volunteers, three men and five women, were used as the eight sequenced donors. Illumina HiSeq 2000/2500, MiSeq or NextSeq was used to sequence libraries as 2 x 150 bp reads. General findings and caveats noted by the study authors: Whether the expanded NKG2C-expressing T cell clones were specific for HCMV antigens remained unclear. Those dominant clonotypes were again the most abundant among CD3+CD56-NKG2C+ cells in a handful of donors, at about 25-60.1%. In several donors, the dominant CD3+CD56+NKG2C+ clonotypes were among the top 10 CD8+ clonotypes and accounted for about 1.0-7.5% of CD8+ T cells.

CDR1 and CDR2 are read off the germline V gene as MDHEN and SYDVKM. The CDR3 goes from the cysteine to the phenylalanine over 13 residues. Nucleotide data are not available. The reads were generated on an Illumina HiSeq 2000. 5'RACE template switching, by which a universal primer site and unique molecular identifiers were added, was used to make TCR beta cDNA libraries. cDNA synthesis was primed from the TCR beta constant segment and was followed by two successive PCR amplification steps. For the original study's pipeline: MIGEC was used to demultiplex reads and group reads by UMI, and MiTCR was used to assemble and quantify clonotypes. To exclude erroneous sequences, any TCR cDNA sequence not supported by at least two reads was discarded. The tcR package was used for downstream repertoire analysis, and clonotypes were matched between fractions using CDR3 nucleotide sequence together with V segment. VDJmatch was used to annotate antigen specificity against VDJdb, with one amino acid substitution in CDR3 allowed. With the reads reprocessed by TCRdb, a single entry stands for each CDR3 protein sequence and no DNA is reported. The authors' filters were not applied to this entry. The sample's clone listing holds about 260,000 distinct CDR3 sequences. The top ten clones comprise around 4.3% of the sample.

A commercial ELISA kit detecting HCMV-specific IgG in serum was used to determine HCMV serostatus. Ficoll density gradient centrifugation was used to isolate peripheral blood mononuclear cells from blood. The material sequenced was blood T cells: a sorted CD56 or NKG2C T cell subset, CD4+ or CD8+ T cells, or bulk PBMC T cells (not recorded which). The receptor chain draws on TRBV28 and TRBJ2-1; TCRdb's D call of TRBD2 is untestable without DNA. The receptor was derived from a woman between 18 and 70 years old in good health. The CDR3 loop reads CATLVSTYNEQFF.